This TCR beta chain was recorded in a study of CD8 T cells in ankylosing spondylitis. TCRdb re-called the 5' RACE reads with MiXCR, one entry per CDR3 protein. The table records approximately 17,000 distinct CDR3 sequences, approximately 8.4% of them present only once. General study findings and limits: The study looked at matched synovial fluid samples from ankylosing spondylitis patients. Disease-linked clones were reported to be significantly enriched there.

On this clonotype: No antigen is known for it.

Germline V gene sequence: CDR1 SGHTA, CDR2 FQGNSA. The CDR3 totals 17 residues. V lost 5 bases and J lost 4; bases outside the gene matches: 8. This TCR came from a male donor with ankylosing spondylitis or in good health (not recorded which). The specimen sequenced was blood. This chain joins TRBV7-2 and TRBJ2-2; 12 bases map to TRBD2. CDR3 in amino acids: CASSTRLAGVGTGELFF. CDR3 nucleotide sequence: TGTGCCAGCAGCACGAGACTAGCGGGAGTTGGCACCGGGGAGCTGTTTTTT.